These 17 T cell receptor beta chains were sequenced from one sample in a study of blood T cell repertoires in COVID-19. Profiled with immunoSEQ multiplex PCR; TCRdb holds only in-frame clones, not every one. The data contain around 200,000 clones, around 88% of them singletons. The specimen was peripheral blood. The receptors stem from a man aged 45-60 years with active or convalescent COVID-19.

The CDR3 nucleotides are TGCGCCAGCAGCCAAACCCGGGACAGTAGAACTACCAATGAGCAGTTCTTC. This codes for CASSQTRDSRTTNEQFF. This chain connects TRBV4-3 to TRBJ2-1, with 7 bases lining up with TRBD1. This CDR3 has 17 amino acids. Germline CDR1 reads LGHNA; CDR2 reads YSLEER. Trimming took 2 bases from V and 6 from J; bases not matched to a gene: 13.

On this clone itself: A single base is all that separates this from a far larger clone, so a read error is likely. The CDR3 here is CASRAGTTNTGELFF. CDR3 nucleotides: TGTGCCAGCAGAGCCGGGACAACGAACACCGGGGAGCTGTTTTTT. The chain recombines TRBV6-4 with TRBJ2-2; D is possibly TRBD1 (6 bases). Trimming removed 6 bases from V and 0 bases from J, with 11 bases in between. The CDR3 runs to 15 residues. CDR1 and CDR2 (germline): MRHNA, SNTAGT.

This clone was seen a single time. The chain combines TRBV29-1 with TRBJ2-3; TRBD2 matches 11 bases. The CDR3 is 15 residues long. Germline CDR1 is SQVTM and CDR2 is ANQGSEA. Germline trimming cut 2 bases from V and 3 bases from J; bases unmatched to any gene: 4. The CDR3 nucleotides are TGCAGCGTTGAAACTAGCGGGAGTTGGACAGATACGCAGTATTTT. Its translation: CSVETSGSWTDTQYF.

The CDR3 loop reads CASSLARAGGEQYF. DNA of the CDR3: TGCGCCAGCAGCTTGGCCAGGGCAGGGGGAGAGCAGTACTTC. This chain links TRBV5-1 with TRBJ2-7; 7 positions match TRBD1. Unmatched junction bases numbered 7, after V lost 0 bases and J lost 7 bases. CDR1 and CDR2 from the germline V gene are SGHRS and YFSETQ. This CDR3 is 14 amino acids long.

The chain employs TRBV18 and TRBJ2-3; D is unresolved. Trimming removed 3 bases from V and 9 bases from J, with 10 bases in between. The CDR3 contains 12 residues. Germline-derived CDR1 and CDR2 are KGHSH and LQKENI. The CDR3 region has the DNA TGTGCCAGCTCACCGCAGGCAGGCACGCAGTATTTT. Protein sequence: CASSPQAGTQYF.

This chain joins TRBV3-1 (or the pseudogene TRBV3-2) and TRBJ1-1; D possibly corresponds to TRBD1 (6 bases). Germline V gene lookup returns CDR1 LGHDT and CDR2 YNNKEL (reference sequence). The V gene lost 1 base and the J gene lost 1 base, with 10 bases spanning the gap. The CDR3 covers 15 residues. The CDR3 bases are TGTGCCAGCAGCCAAGTCCCGACAGGGAACACTGAAGCTTTCTTT. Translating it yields CASSQVPTGNTEAFF.

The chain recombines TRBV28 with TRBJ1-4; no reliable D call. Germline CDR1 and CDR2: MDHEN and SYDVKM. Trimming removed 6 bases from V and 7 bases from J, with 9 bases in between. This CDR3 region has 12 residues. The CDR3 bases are TGTGCCAGCAGCCTCTACAGTGAAAAACTGTTTTTT. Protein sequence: CASSLYSEKLFF.

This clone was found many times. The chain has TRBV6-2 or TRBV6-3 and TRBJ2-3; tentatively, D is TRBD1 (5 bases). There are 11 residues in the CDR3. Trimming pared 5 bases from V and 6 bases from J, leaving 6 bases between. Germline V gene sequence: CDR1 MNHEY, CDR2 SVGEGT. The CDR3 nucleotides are TGTGCCAGCAGTCAGGGTGATACGCAGTATTTT. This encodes CASSQGDTQYF.

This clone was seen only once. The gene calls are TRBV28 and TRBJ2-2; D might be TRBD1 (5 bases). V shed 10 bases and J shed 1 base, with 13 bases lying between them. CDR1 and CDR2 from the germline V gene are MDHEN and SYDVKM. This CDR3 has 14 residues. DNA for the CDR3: TGTGCCACCCGCATAGGGGTGAACACCGGGGAGCTGTTTTTT. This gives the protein CATRIGVNTGELFF. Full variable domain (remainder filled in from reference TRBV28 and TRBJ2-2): DVKVTQSSRYLVKRTGEKVFLECVQDMDHENMFWYRQDPGLGLRLIYFSYDVKMKEKGDIPEGYSVSREKKERFSLILESASTNQTSMYLCATRIGVNTGELFFGEGSRLTVL.

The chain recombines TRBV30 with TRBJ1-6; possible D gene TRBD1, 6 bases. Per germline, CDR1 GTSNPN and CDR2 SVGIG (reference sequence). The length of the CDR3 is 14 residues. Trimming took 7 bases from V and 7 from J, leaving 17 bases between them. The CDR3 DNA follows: TGTGCCTTAACCTGGGGCAGGGGCAATTCACCCCTCCACTTT. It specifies CALTWGRGNSPLHF.

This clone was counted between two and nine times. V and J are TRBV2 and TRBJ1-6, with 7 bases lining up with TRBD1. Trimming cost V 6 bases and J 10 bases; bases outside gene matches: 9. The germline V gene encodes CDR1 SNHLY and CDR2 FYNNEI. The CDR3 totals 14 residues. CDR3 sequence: CASSPSTGQSPLHF. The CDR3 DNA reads TGTGCCAGCAGCCCTTCGACAGGGCAATCACCCCTCCACTTT.

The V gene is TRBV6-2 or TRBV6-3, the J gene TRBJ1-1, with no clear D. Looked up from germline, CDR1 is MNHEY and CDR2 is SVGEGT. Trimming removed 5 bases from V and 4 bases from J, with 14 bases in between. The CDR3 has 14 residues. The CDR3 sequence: CASSSRRRGTEAFF. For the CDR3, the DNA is TGTGCCAGCAGTAGCCGCCGCCGCGGCACTGAAGCTTTCTTT.

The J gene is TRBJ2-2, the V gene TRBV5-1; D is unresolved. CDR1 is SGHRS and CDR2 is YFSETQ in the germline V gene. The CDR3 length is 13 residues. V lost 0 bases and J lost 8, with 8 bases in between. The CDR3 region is CASSLDGQGELFF. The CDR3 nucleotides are TGCGCCAGCAGCTTGGATGGGCAAGGGGAGCTGTTTTTT. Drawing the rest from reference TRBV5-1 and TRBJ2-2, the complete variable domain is KAGVTQTPRYLIKTRGQQVTLSCSPISGHRSVSWYQQTPGQGLQFLFEYFSETQRNKGNFPGRFSGRQFSNSRSEMNVSTLELGDSALYLCASSLDGQGELFFGEGSRLTVL.

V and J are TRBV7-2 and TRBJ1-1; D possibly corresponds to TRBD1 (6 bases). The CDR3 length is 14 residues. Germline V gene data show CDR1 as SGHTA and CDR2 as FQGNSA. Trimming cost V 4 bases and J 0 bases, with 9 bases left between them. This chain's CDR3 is CASSSRGMNTEAFF. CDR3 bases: TGTGCCAGCAGCTCAAGGGGGATGAACACTGAAGCTTTCTTT.

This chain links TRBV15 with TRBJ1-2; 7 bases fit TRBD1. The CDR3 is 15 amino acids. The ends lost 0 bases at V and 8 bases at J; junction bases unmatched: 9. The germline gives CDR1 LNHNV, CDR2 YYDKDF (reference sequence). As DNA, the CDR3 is TGTGCCACCAGCAGAGATTTTTGGGACAGTGAGGGCTACACCTTC. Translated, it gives CATSRDFWDSEGYTF.

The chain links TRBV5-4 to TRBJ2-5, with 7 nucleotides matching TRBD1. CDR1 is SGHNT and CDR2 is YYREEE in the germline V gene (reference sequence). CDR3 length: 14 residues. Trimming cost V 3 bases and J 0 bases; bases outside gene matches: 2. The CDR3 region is CASSSGQYQETQYF. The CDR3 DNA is TGTGCCAGCAGCTCGGGACAGTACCAAGAGACCCAGTACTTC.

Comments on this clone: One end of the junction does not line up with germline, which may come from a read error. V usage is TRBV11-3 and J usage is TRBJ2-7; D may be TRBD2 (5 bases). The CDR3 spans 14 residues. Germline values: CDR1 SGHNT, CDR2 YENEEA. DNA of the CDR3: TGTGCCAGCAGCTTAGAAGGGTCGGCCTCTGGACTCTTTTTT. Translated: CASSLEGSASGLFF.